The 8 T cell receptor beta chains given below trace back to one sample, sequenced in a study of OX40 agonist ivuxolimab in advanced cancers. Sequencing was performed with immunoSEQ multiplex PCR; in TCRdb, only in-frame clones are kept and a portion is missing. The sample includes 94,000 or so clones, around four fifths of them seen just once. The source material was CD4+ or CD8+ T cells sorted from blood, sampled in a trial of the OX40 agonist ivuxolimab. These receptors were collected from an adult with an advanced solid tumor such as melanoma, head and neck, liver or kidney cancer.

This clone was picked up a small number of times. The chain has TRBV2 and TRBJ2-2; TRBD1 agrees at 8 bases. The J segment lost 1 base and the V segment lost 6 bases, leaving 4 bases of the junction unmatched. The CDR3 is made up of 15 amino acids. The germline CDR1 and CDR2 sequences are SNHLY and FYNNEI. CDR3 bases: TGTGCCAGCAGCTCCGGGACAGGGAACACCGGGGAGCTGTTTTTT. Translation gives CASSSGTGNTGELFF. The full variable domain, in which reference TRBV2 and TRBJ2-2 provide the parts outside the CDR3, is EPEVTQTPSHQVTQMGQEVILRCVPISNHLYFYWYRQILGQKVEFLVSFYNNEISEKSEIFDDQFSVERPDGSNFTLKIRSTKLEDSAMYFCASSSGTGNTGELFFGEGSRLTVL.

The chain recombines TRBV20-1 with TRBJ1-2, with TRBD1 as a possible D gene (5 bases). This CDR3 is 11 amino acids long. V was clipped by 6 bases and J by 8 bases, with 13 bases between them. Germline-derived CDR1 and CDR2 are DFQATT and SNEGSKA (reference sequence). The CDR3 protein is CSAFRVGGYTF. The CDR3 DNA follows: TGCAGTGCCTTCAGGGTCGGCGGCTACACCTTC.

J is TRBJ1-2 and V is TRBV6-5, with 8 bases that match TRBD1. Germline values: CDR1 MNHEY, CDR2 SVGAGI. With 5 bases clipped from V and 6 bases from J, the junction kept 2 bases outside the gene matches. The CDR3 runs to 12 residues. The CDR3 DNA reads TGTGCCAGCAGTCCGGGACAGGATGGCTACACCTTC. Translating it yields CASSPGQDGYTF.

The CDR3 sequence: CASSPYEDREDGYTF. The DNA for the CDR3 is TGTGCCAGCAGCCCATACGAGGACAGGGAGGATGGCTACACCTTC. The rearrangement joins TRBV4-2 to TRBJ1-2, with TRBD1 identical over 8 bases. The V and J ends lost 4 bases and 6 bases, in that order; junction bases with no gene match: 10. The CDR3 has 15 amino acids. The V gene's germline CDR1 is LGHNA and CDR2 YNFKEQ.

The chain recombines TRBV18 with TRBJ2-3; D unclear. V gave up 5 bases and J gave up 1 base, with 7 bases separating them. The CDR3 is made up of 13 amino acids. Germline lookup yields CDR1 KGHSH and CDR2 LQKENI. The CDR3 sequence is CASSGRGTDTQYF. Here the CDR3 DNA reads TGTGCCAGCTCAGGGCGAGGCACAGATACGCAGTATTTT.

The CDR3 spells CASSPSGAAYEQYV. As DNA, the CDR3 is TGTGCCAGCTCTCCGAGCGGGGCGGCCTACGAGCAGTACGTC. The chain joins TRBV18 to TRBJ2-7, with 7 bases aligning to TRBD2. Germline CDR1 and CDR2: KGHSH and LQKENI. There are 14 residues in the CDR3. V shed 6 bases and J 2 bases; nucleotides not matched to a gene: 7.

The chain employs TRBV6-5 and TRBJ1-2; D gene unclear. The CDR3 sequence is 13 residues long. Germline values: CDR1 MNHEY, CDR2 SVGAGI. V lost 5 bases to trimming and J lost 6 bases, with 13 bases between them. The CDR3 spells CASSPTLSDGYTF. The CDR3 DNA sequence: TGTGCCAGCAGTCCGACTTTGAGCGATGGCTACACCTTC.

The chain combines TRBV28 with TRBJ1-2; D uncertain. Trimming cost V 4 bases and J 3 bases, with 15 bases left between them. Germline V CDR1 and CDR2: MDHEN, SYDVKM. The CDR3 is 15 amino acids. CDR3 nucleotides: TGTGCCAGCAGTTCCCTGACCCGACAACACTATGGCTACACCTTC. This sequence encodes CASSSLTRQHYGYTF.